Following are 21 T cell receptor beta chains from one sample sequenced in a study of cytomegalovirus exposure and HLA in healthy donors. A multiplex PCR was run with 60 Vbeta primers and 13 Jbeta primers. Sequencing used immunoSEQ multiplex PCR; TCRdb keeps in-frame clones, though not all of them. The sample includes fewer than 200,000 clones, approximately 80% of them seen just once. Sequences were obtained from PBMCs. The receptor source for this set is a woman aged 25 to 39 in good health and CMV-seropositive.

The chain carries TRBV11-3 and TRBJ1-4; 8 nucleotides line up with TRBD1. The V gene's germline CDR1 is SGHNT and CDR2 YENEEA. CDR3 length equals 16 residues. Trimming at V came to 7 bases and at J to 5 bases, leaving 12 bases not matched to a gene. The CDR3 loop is CASTTPGTGGNEKLFF. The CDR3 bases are TGTGCCAGCACGACACCCGGGACAGGAGGGAATGAAAAACTGTTTTTT.

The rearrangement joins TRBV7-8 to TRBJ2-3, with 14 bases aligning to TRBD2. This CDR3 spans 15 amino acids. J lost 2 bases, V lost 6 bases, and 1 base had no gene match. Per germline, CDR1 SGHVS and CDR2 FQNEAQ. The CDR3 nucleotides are TGTGCCAGCAGGGGACTAGCGGGGGTCACAGATACGCAGTATTTT. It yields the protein CASRGLAGVTDTQYF.

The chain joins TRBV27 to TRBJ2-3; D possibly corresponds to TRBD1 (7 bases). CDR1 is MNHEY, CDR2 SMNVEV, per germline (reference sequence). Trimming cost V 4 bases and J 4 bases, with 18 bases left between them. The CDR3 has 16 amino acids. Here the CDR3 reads CASSSPGRGVADTQYF. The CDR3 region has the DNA TGTGCCAGCAGTTCCCCGGGCAGGGGGGTCGCAGATACGCAGTATTTT.

The CDR3: CASRQSRGLGNTEAFF. CDR3 DNA sequence: TGTGCCAGCAGGCAGAGCAGGGGGCTCGGGAACACTGAAGCTTTCTTT. The rearrangement uses TRBV5-4 and TRBJ1-1; TRBD1 agrees at 8 bases. V trimming: 5 bases; J trimming: 1 base; junction bases outside the gene matches: 10. The length of the CDR3 is 16 residues. In germline, CDR1 is SGHNT, CDR2 YYREEE (reference sequence).

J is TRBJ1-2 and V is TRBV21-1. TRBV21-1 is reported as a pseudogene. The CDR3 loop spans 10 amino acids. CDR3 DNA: TGTGCCCCAAAGCTCTATGGCTACACCTTC. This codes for CAPKLYGYTF.

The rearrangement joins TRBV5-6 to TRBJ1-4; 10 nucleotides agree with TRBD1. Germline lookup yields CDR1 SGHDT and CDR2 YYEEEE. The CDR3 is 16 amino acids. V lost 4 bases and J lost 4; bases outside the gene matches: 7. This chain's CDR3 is CASSAPGQGINEKLFF. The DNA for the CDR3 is TGTGCCAGCAGCGCACCGGGACAGGGGATTAATGAAAAACTGTTTTTT.

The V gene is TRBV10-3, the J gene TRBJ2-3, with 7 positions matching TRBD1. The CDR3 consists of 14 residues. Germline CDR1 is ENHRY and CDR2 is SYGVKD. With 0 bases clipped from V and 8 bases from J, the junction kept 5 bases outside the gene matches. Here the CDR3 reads CAISESAPGGTQYF. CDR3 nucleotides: TGTGCCATCAGTGAGTCAGCCCCAGGGGGTACGCAGTATTTT.

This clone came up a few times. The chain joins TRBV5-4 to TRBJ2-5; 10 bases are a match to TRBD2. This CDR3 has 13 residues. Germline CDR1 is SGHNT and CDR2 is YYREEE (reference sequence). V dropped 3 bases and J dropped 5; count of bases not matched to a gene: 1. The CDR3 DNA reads TGTGCCAGCAGCTCGACTAGCGGGGAGACCCAGTACTTC. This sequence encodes CASSSTSGETQYF.

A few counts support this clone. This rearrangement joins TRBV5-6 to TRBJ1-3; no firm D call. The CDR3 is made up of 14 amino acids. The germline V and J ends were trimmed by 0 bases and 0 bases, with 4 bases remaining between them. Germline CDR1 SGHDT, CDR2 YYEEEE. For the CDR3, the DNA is TGTGCCAGCAGCTTGGGCAGCTCTGGAAACACCATATATTTT. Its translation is CASSLGSSGNTIYF.

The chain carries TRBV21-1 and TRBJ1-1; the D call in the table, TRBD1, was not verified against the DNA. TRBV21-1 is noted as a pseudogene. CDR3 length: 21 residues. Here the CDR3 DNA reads TGTGCCAGCAGCCCCCGACAACCCATCGACGGACAGGGAATGTGGAACACTGAAGCTTTCTTT. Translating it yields CASSPRQPIDGQGMWNTEAFF.

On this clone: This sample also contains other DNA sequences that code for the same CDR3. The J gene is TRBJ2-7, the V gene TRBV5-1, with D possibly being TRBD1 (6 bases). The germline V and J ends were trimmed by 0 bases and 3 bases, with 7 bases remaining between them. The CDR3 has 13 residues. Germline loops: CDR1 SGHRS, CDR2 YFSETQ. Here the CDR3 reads CASSLGQVYEQYF. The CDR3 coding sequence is TGCGCCAGCAGCTTGGGACAGGTCTACGAGCAGTACTTC. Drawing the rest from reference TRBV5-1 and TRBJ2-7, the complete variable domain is KAGVTQTPRYLIKTRGQQVTLSCSPISGHRSVSWYQQTPGQGLQFLFEYFSETQRNKGNFPGRFSGRQFSNSRSEMNVSTLELGDSALYLCASSLGQVYEQYFGPGTRLTVT.

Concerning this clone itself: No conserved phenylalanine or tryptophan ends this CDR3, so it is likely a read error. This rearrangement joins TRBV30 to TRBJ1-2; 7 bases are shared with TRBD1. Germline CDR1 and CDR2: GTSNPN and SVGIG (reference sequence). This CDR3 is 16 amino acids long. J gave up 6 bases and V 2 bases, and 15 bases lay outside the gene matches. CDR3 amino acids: CAWSTGTERSWHGYTL. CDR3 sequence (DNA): TGTGCCTGGAGTACCGGGACAGAGCGCAGCTGGCATGGCTACACCCTC.

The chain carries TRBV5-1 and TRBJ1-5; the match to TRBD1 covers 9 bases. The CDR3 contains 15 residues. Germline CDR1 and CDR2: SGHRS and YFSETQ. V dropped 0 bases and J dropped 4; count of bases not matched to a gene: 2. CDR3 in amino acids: CASSLGDRGNQPQHF. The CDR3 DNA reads TGCGCCAGCAGCTTGGGAGACAGGGGGAATCAGCCCCAGCATTTT.

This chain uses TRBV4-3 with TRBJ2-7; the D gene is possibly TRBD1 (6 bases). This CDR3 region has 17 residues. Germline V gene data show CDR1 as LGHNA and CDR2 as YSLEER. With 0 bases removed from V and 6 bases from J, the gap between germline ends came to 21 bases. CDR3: CASSQDHPLRAGAEQYF. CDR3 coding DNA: TGCGCCAGCAGCCAAGATCACCCCCTTCGGGCAGGGGCCGAGCAGTACTTC.

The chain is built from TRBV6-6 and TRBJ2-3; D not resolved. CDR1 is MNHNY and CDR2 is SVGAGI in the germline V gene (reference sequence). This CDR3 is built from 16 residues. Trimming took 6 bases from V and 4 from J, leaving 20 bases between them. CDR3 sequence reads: CASSNVVELVPDTQYF. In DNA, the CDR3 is TGTGCCAGCAGCAATGTGGTTGAGCTGGTCCCAGATACGCAGTATTTT.

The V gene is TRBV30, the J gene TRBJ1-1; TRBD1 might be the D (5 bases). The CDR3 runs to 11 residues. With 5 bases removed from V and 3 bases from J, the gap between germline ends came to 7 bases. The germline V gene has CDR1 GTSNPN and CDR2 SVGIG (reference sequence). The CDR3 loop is CAWYRYTEAFF. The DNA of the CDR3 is TGTGCCTGGTACAGGTACACTGAAGCTTTCTTT.

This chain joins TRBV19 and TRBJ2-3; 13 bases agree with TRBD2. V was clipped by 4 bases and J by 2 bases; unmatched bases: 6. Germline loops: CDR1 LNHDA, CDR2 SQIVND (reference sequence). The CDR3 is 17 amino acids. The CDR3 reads CASSRTSGRPSTDTQYF. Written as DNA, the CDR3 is TGTGCCAGTAGTAGGACTAGCGGGAGACCTTCCACAGATACGCAGTATTTT.

The CDR3 coding sequence is TGTGCCAGCAGTACGATTGATCTGGCGGGGGCAGACACTGAAGCTTTCTTT. As protein: CASSTIDLAGADTEAFF. The chain is built from TRBV2 and TRBJ1-1; tentatively, D is TRBD1 (6 bases). Trimming removed 5 bases from V and 3 bases from J, with 22 bases in between. Germline loops: CDR1 SNHLY, CDR2 FYNNEI. This CDR3 spans 17 amino acids.

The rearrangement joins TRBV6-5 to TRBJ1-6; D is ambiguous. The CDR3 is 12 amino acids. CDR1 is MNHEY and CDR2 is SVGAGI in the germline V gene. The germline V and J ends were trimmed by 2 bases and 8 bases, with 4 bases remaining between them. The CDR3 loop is CASSYEDSPLHF. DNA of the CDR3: TGTGCCAGCAGTTACGAGGATTCACCCCTCCACTTT.

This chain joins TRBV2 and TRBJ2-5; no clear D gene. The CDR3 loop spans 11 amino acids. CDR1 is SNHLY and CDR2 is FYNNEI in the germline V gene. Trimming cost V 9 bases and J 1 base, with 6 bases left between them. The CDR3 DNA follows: TGTGCCAGTGGGCCCCAAGAGACCCAGTACTTC. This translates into CASGPQETQYF. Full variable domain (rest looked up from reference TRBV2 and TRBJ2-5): EPEVTQTPSHQVTQMGQEVILRCVPISNHLYFYWYRQILGQKVEFLVSFYNNEISEKSEIFDDQFSVERPDGSNFTLKIRSTKLEDSAMYFCASGPQETQYFGPGTRLLVL.

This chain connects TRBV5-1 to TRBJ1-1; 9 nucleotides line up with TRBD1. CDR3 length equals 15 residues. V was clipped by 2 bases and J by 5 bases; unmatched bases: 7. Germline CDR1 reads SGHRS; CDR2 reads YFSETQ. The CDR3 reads CASSFGQGLATEAFF. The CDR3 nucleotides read TGCGCCAGCAGCTTCGGACAGGGGTTGGCGACTGAAGCTTTCTTT.